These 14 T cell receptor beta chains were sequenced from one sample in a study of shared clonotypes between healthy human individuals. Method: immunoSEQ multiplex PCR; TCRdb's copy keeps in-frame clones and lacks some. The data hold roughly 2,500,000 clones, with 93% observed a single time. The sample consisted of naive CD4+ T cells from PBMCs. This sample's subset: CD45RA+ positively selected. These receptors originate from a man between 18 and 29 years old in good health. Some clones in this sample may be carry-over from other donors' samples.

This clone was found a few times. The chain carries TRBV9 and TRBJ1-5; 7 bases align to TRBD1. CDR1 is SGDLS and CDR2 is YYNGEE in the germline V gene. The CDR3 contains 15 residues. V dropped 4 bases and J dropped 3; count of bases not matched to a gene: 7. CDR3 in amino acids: CASSPSGTANQPQHF. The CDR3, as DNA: TGTGCCAGCAGCCCCTCCGGGACAGCCAATCAGCCCCAGCATTTT.

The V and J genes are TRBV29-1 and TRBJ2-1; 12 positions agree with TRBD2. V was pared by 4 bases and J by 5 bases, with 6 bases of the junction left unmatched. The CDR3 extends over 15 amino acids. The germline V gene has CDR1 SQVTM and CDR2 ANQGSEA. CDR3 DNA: TGCAGCGTTGCCAGACTAGCGGGAGTCGACAATGAGCAGTTCTTC. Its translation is CSVARLAGVDNEQFF.

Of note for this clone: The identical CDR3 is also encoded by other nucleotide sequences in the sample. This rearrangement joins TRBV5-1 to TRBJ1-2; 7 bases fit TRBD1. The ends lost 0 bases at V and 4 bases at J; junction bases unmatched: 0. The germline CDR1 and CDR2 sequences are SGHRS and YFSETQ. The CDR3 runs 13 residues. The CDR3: CASSLGTGYGYTF. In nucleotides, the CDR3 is TGCGCCAGCAGCTTGGGGACAGGCTATGGCTACACCTTC.

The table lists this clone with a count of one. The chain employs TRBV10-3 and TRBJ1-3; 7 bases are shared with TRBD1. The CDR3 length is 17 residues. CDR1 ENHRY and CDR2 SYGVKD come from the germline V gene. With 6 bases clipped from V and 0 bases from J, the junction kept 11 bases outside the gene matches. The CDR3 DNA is TGTGCCATCAGACTAAGGGACAGCCCGATCTCTGGAAACACCATATATTTT. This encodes CAIRLRDSPISGNTIYF.

For the CDR3, the DNA is TGCAGCTCCCGCCGGGATAGCACAGATACGCAGTATTTT. It encodes CSSRRDSTDTQYF. The rearrangement links TRBV29-1 to TRBJ2-3, with a tentative D call TRBD2 (5 bases). The germline V and J ends were trimmed by 8 bases and 0 bases, with 12 bases remaining between them. The CDR3 length is 13 residues. Germline CDR1 and CDR2: SQVTM and ANQGSEA.

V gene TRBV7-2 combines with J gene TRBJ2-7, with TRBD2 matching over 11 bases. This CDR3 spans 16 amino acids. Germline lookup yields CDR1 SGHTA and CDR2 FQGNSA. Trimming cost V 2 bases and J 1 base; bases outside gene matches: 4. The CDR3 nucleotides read TGTGCCAGCAGCTTACCGAGACTAGCGGGGTCCTACGAGCAGTACTTC. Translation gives CASSLPRLAGSYEQYF.

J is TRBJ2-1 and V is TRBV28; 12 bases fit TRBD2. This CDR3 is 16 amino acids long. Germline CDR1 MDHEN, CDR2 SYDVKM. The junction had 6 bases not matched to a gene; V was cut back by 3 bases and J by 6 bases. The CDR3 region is CASSFFRLAGANEQFF. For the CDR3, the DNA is TGTGCCAGCAGTTTTTTCCGACTAGCGGGAGCCAATGAGCAGTTCTTC.

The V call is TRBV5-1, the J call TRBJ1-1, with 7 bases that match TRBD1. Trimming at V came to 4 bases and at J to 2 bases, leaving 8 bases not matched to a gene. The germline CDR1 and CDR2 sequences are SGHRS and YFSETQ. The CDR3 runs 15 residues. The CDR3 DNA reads TGCGCCAGCAGCCTCCAGACAGGGATAAACACTGAAGCTTTCTTT. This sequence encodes CASSLQTGINTEAFF. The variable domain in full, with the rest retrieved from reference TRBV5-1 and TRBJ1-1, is KAGVTQTPRYLIKTRGQQVTLSCSPISGHRSVSWYQQTPGQGLQFLFEYFSETQRNKGNFPGRFSGRQFSNSRSEMNVSTLELGDSALYLCASSLQTGINTEAFFGQGTRLTVV.

The CDR3 region has the DNA TGTGCCAGTAGTAACCAGGGGGGAGACTCACAGTACTTC. Protein: CASSNQGGDSQYF. The chain employs TRBV19 and TRBJ2-7, with a tentative D call TRBD1 (7 bases). From germline, CDR1 is LNHDA and CDR2 SQIVND (reference sequence). V lost 4 bases and J 10 bases, leaving 17 bases between the germline ends. There are 13 residues in the CDR3.

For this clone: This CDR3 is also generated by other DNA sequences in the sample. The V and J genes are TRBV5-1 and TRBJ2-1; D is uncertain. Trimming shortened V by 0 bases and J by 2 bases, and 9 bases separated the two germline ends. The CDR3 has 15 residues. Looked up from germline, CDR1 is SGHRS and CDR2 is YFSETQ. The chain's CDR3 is CASSLEGSAYNEQFF. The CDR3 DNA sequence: TGCGCCAGCAGCTTGGAAGGGTCGGCCTACAATGAGCAGTTCTTC.

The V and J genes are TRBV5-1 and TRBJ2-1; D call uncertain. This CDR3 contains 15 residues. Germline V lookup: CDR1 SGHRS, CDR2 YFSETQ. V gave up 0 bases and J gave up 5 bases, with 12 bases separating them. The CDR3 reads CASSLGPVLDNEQFF. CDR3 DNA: TGCGCCAGCAGCTTGGGACCCGTTCTAGACAATGAGCAGTTCTTC. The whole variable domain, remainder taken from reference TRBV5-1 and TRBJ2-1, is KAGVTQTPRYLIKTRGQQVTLSCSPISGHRSVSWYQQTPGQGLQFLFEYFSETQRNKGNFPGRFSGRQFSNSRSEMNVSTLELGDSALYLCASSLGPVLDNEQFFGPGTRLTVL.

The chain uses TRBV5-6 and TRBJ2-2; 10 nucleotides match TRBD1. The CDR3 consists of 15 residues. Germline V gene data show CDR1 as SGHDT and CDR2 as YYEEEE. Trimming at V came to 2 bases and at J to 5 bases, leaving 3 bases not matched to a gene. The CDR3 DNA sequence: TGTGCCAGCAGCTTAGGGACAGGGGTTACCGGGGAGCTGTTTTTT. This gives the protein CASSLGTGVTGELFF.

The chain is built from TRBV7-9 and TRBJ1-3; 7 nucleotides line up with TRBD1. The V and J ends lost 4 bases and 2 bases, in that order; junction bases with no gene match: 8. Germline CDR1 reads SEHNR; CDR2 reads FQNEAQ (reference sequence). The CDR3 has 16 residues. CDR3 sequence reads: CASSWGRTGTGNTIYF. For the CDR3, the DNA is TGTGCCAGCAGCTGGGGCAGGACAGGCACTGGAAACACCATATATTTT.

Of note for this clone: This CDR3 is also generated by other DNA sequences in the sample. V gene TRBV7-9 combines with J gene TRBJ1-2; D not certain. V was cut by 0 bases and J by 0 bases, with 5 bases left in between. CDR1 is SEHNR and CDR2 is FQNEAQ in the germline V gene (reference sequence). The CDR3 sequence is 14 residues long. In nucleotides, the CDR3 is TGTGCCAGCAGCTTAGCGGCAGCTAACTATGGCTACACCTTC. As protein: CASSLAAANYGYTF.